The source of this TCR beta chain is a study of blood T cells in healthy people across ages. It was with a sample-barcoded 5' primer and a J-beta primer mix that a second PCR of roughly 7 to 12 cycles was run. At least 2.5 million CDR3-containing paired-end reads were obtained per sample. TCRdb reanalysed the 5' RACE reads using MiXCR and keeps one entry per CDR3 protein. Among roughly 1,800,000 distinct CDR3 sequences listed, around 50% were seen once. Per germline, CDR1 MNHEY and CDR2 SVGAGI. V was clipped by 8 bases and J by 7 bases; unmatched bases: 4. The CDR3 spans 14 residues. The sample holds many counts of this clonotype. The antigen is not known. Study findings and constraints: It was held that the diversity estimates obtained from one million T cells were underestimates.

The rearrangement uses TRBV6-5 and TRBJ2-1; 14 positions match TRBD2. Specimen: blood. This clonotype was obtained from a woman aged 40 to 50 in good health. The CDR3 here is CASRLAGGRNEQFF. The CDR3 region has the DNA TGTGCCAGCCGACTAGCGGGGGGGCGGAATGAGCAGTTCTTC.